Here is one TCR beta chain with its context. Its specific antigen is unknown. Nothing much larger sits one base from this clone, and base qualities are not available. The cohort consisted of 670 or so healthy bone marrow donors. Cohort members were all nominally healthy when sampled, although unrecorded immune exposures were likely present. The donor was CMV seropositive and was included in the group of around 300 seropositive cohort members. Every donor gave a peripheral blood sample, and the peripheral blood mononuclear cells from that sample were used for TCR beta sequencing. Genomic DNA was extracted from the blood cell samples with the Qiagen DNeasy Blood Extraction Kit. These data are taken from a study of cytomegalovirus exposure and HLA in healthy donors (dated by TCRdb to 2016 to 2017). Study-wide context: An earlier analysis of approximately 640 of the donors reported 250 to 350 Gb of sequence data and roughly 100 million unique TCR beta sequences from about 179 million T cells. An early release covering approximately 600 HLA-typed donors comprised about 310 gigabases of sequencing data and 65 million to 100 million unique TCR sequences. Among the roughly 400 genotyped donors, around 79% belonged to the genetic ancestry cluster associated with self-reported Caucasian donors. The aim of the study was to test whether cataloging public T cell receptors could identify signatures of past pathogen exposure. The T cell repertoires of 670 or so subjects were profiled by immunosequencing and related to cytomegalovirus serostatus. Along with the roughly 610-subject first cohort, a separate validation cohort of over 90 different subjects was used. The study combined high-throughput TCR immunosequencing, statistical association of individual TCRs with disease status, and machine learning to predict cytomegalovirus infection status. A later analysis re-analyzed previously published TCR beta repertoires from roughly 630 donors and added high-resolution HLA genotyping to study TCR occurrence patterns. In the later analysis, no new phenotypic data were used to find candidate immune exposures; instead, reliance was placed on TCR beta sequences and their occurrence across donors. An earlier analysis of approximately 640 of the donors applied high-throughput TCR beta sequencing to assess whether each TCR beta V gene segment acted as functional or pseudogenic. Alongside the repertoire data, information on donor age, sex, ethnicity and CMV serostatus was compiled. In a later genetic analysis, genome-wide SNP genotypes for 398 of the 666 donors were used, and that subset was treated as a discovery cohort. All discovery cohort repertoires had been generated on a single sequencing platform. Class I and class II HLA loci were covered by the typing at four-digit resolution. Typing coverage varied by locus: 629-630 donors for A, B, C, DRB1 and DQB1; roughly 510 for DQA1; more than 600 for DPA1; some 470 for DPB1. Four to six DR-DQ haplotypes were handled as single units for association and clustering, since linkage in the cohort was strong. Across approximately 420 genotyped donors of the cohort, an average of about 200,000 unique TCR beta nucleotide sequences per donor were sequenced, and 15% to 20% of those sequences were non-productive. The study at large found these results: An association between a missense DCLRE1C variant and V-gene and J-gene trimming of TCR beta chains was found in a later genetic analysis and replicated in an independent cohort. When HLA alleles, especially DR and DQ, strongly co-occurred, attributing TCR associations to individual alleles was difficult. A further reported finding was that TCR beta sequences accurately predicted the HLA-A and HLA-B alleles for most subjects in the first cohort. This cohort had only TCR beta chains sequenced, and the lack of alpha or paired-chain data limited which features could be detected. The classifier was reported to diagnose cytomegalovirus status with high specificity and sensitivity in both the original and validation cohorts. The presence/absence analyses assumed that sequencing depth was roughly uniform across donors, and that assumption may not be true. In a later analysis, about 16,000 TCR beta sequences were associated with specific HLA alleles at a false discovery rate of 0.05. According to the authors, the approach could potentially be generalized to other disease states and immunological phenotypes. The earlier analysis of approximately 590 of the donors excluded some 15 rarely observed V segments, including chromosome 9 orphons, because counts were too low. A few of the identified cytomegalovirus-associated TCR beta chains were confirmed in vitro to be specific for cytomegalovirus antigens. Compared with the roughly 670-donor mean, donors in an Asian-associated ancestry cluster had fewer N-insertions in productive TCRs, according to a later genetic analysis. In an earlier analysis of some 500 of the donors, most TCR beta V segments appeared in productive rearrangements about 87% or about 30% of the time, broadly matching IMGT annotations. A later analysis reported that several top co-occurrence clusters appeared linked to parvovirus B19, influenza, CMV and Epstein-Barr virus. Across donors, most TCR sequences were observed very rarely, whereas some public TCRs were present in many individuals. A cluster of highly shared sequence variants was judged likely to be a technical artifact of the sequencing pipeline. Immune exposure information for the cohort was limited to CMV serostatus. Compared with equally common non-associated chains, HLA-associated TCR beta chains in a later analysis were more clonally expanded and had lower generation probabilities. Because some donors lacked HLA typing at each locus, the association tests relied only on the typed subset. Correlated functional status among segregating V segments might reflect linkage disequilibrium, but an unknown experimental factor could not be ruled out. Some IMGT-functional V segments, including TRBV6-2 and TRBV6-3, could not be told apart with the 87-base-pair reads, so those segments were excluded. The study gave a list of about 150 TCR beta chains associated with cytomegalovirus. According to a later analysis, TCR association rates differed among HLA loci, with DRB1 alleles showing the most associated TCRs and HLA-C alleles showing the fewest. Most CMV-associated TCR beta chains appeared to be HLA-restricted in a later analysis, and the HLA associations seemed to be driven largely by CMV exposure.

The germline V gene (reference sequence) gives CDR1 as SGHAT and CDR2 as FQDESV. Ends trimmed: V by 8 bases, J by 7 bases; bases unmatched to a gene: 14. The CDR3 measures 14 amino acids from cysteine to phenylalanine. Only CDR3 DNA remains: 42 bases, in frame from the first base. The library was built by means of the immunoSEQ multiplex PCR assay. For the multiplex PCR, a mixture combining 60 forward primers for TCR Vbeta segments and 13 reverse primers for TCR Jbeta segments was used. The CDR3 region of rearranged TCR beta genes was amplified from genomic DNA by a multiplex PCR assay. On the Illumina HiSeq System, the amplified TCR beta libraries were sequenced as 87-base-pair reads. As for the authors' bioinformatics: Across the 500 to 750 repertoires, a later analysis counted about 81 million unique TCR beta chains, approximately 10 million of which were shared by at least two donors. To remove PCR and sequencing errors, raw reads were error-corrected and collapsed into unique sequences using a nearest-neighbor algorithm that merged closely related sequences. CDR3 sequences were aligned to IMGT reference sequences to assign V, D and J gene segments. Each retained sequence needed at least a six-nucleotide match to both a V gene segment and a J gene segment. A rearrangement counted as productive if the CDR3 had no stop codons and remained in frame with V and J, and every other rearrangement counted as non-productive. Following IMGT convention, CDR3 was defined as the stretch from the second conserved V-encoded cysteine up to the conserved J-encoded phenylalanine. In an earlier analysis of around 600 of the donors, sequences lacking an unambiguous match to a single V gene segment were excluded. In an earlier analysis of almost 600 of the donors, a V segment was called functional when productive rearrangements were above 56.7%, and segregating when the standard deviation between donors exceeded 5%. To diagnose cytomegalovirus status from the catalog of TCR beta chain sequences, a statistical classification framework was built. A later analysis assigned V and J genes by comparing TCR nucleotide sequences with IMGT/GENE-DB human TR gene sequences. A later analysis assigned CDR3 sequences and most-parsimonious VDJ recombination scenarios with the TCRdist pipeline. A later analysis defined each TCR beta chain by its CDR3 amino acid sequence plus V-gene family, and excluded reads lacking a unique V-gene family. A later analysis removed 592 highly shared, low-generation-probability nucleotide sequences to deal with suspected cross-contamination and a sequencing artifact. A later analysis calculated a clonal expansion index for each public chain from normalized within-repertoire ranks of inferred template counts. A later analysis computed generation probabilities with a VDJ recombination model fitted to out-of-frame rearrangements, and checked the results against IGoR. A later analysis scored TCR-TCR, TCR-HLA and TCR-CMV co-occurrence with hypergeometric tests, applying a repertoire-size bias correction to TCR pairs. False discovery rates were estimated in a later analysis by permuting HLA or CMV assignments 20 times. In a later analysis, co-occurring TCRs were grouped with DBSCAN, and TCRdist sequence similarity was added when clustering was performed within HLA-allele-positive subsets. For co-occurrence clustering, repertoires with fewer than 30,000 or more than 120,000 public chains were excluded, along with several repertoires with anomalous nucleotide sharing. Here the immuneACCESS table is served through TCRdb, limited to in-frame sequences with V and J called. Missing clones are a known gap in these copies; in checked studies unresolved V genes cover under half, and the rest lacks a known reason. Clone size and the V and J calls come from that table; the DNA yielded D and trimming. The sample has over 100,000 clones on record, roughly a tenth of them singletons. 5% to 6.5% of the sample rests with the top ten.

The sequence links TRBV11-1 to TRBJ2-7, with 7 junctional bases fitting TRBD1. The source material was PBMCs. The sequence came from a middle-aged man in good health and CMV-seropositive. The DNA sequence follows: TGTGCCAGCCGCCCCGGGACAGACCTAGGGGAGCAGTACTTC. Its coded protein is CASRPGTDLGEQYF. The full variable domain, completed from the reference TRBV11-1 and TRBJ2-7 proteins outside the CDR3, reads EAEVAQSPRYKITEKSQAVAFWCDPISGHATLYWYRQILGQGPELLVQFQDESVVDDSQLPKDRFSAERLKGVDSTLKIQPAELGDSAMYLCASRPGTDLGEQYFGPGTRLTVT.